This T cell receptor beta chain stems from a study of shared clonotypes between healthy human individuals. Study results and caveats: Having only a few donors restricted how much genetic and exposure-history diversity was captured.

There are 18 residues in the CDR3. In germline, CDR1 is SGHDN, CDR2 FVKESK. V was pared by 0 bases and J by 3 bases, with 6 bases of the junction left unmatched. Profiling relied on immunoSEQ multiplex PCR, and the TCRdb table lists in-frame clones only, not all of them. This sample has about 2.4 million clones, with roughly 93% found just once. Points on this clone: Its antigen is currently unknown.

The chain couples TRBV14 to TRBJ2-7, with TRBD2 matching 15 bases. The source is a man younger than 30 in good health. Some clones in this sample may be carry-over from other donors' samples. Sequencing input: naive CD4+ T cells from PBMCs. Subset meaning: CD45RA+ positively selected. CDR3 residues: CASSQDWTSGRALYEQYF. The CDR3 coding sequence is TGTGCCAGCAGCCAAGATTGGACTAGCGGGAGGGCCCTCTACGAGCAGTACTTC.